This entry lists 9 T cell receptor beta chains sequenced from one sample in a study of blood T cell repertoires in COVID-19. Assay used: immunoSEQ multiplex PCR; TCRdb lists only in-frame clones, some missing. The sample holds 150,000 to 200,000 clones, roughly 87% seen once. The specimen sequenced was peripheral blood. Every receptor here comes from a man aged 18 to 30 who had recovered from COVID-19.

This clone was counted once. This sequence joins TRBV19 and TRBJ1-2, with 10 nucleotides matching TRBD1. The junction had 5 bases not matched to a gene; V was cut back by 5 bases and J by 8 bases. CDR1 and CDR2 from the germline V gene are LNHDA and SQIVND (reference sequence). The CDR3 sequence is 13 residues long. CDR3 nucleotides: TGTGCCAGTAGTCGGGACAGGGGCTTCGGCTACACCTTC. It codes for CASSRDRGFGYTF.

This rearrangement joins TRBV5-1 to TRBJ2-4; 8 bases line up with TRBD1. CDR3 length: 12 residues. The germline V gene encodes CDR1 SGHRS and CDR2 YFSETQ. V shed 4 bases and J 14 bases; nucleotides not matched to a gene: 8. This CDR3 is CASSRAQGDKYF. CDR3 nucleotides: TGCGCCAGCAGCCGCGCACAGGGGGATAAGTACTTC.

V and J are TRBV5-4 and TRBJ2-2; a possible D gene is TRBD2 (6 bases). The CDR3 consists of 15 residues. CDR1 and CDR2 (germline): SGHNT, YYREEE (reference sequence). V shed 4 bases and J shed 5 bases, with 15 bases lying between them. As DNA, the CDR3 is TGTGCCAGCAGCACGAGGAGGGTGTCAACCGGGGAGCTGTTTTTT. Translated: CASSTRRVSTGELFF. Variable domain in full (rest from reference TRBV5-4 and TRBJ2-2): ETGVTQSPTHLIKTRGQQVTLRCSSQSGHNTVSWYQQALGQGPQFIFQYYREEENGRGNFPPRFSGLQFPNYSSELNVNALELDDSALYLCASSTRRVSTGELFFGEGSRLTVL.

The chain is built from TRBV12-1 and TRBJ2-3; the D call in the table, TRBD2, was not verified against the DNA. TRBV12-1 is recorded as a pseudogene. The CDR3 spans 16 residues. CDR3: CASSLGGLAGADTQYF. DNA of the CDR3: TGTGCCAGCAGCTTGGGGGGACTAGCGGGAGCAGATACGCAGTATTTT.

The chain joins TRBV29-1 to TRBJ2-2, with 7 bases identical to TRBD1. CDR1 and CDR2 (germline): SQVTM, ANQGSEA. This CDR3 has 11 amino acids. V trimming: 6 bases; J trimming: 10 bases; junction bases outside the gene matches: 5. CDR3 sequence: CSVSTGKELFF. CDR3 in DNA: TGCAGCGTGTCGACAGGGAAGGAGCTGTTTTTT.

The chain has TRBV7-2 and TRBJ2-5, with TRBD2 identical over 8 bases. The V and J ends lost 5 bases and 2 bases, in that order; junction bases with no gene match: 4. CDR3 size: 14 residues. From germline, CDR1 is SGHTA and CDR2 FQGNSA. DNA for the CDR3: TGTGCCAGCAGCCTCCCTAGCGGGCAAGAGACCCAGTACTTC. It specifies CASSLPSGQETQYF.

This clone showed up just once. The chain combines TRBV18 with TRBJ1-6, with 10 bases matching TRBD1. The germline V gene has CDR1 KGHSH and CDR2 LQKENI. This CDR3 region has 16 residues. V was pared by 6 bases and J by 7 bases, with 9 bases of the junction left unmatched. DNA for the CDR3: TGTGCCAGCTCCCCTCCGGTGGGACAGGGGAATTCACCCCTCCACTTT. It yields the protein CASSPPVGQGNSPLHF.

The chain joins TRBV4-3 to TRBJ2-4; D remains ambiguous. The CDR3 runs 15 residues. V lost 3 bases and J 0 bases, leaving 9 bases between the germline ends. Germline V gene data show CDR1 as LGHNA and CDR2 as YSLEER. CDR3 sequence reads: CASSHSQLAKNIQYF. The CDR3 DNA reads TGCGCCAGCAGCCACTCACAGCTAGCCAAAAACATTCAGTACTTC.

The chain recombines TRBV29-1 with TRBJ2-7, with 8 bases aligning to TRBD2. V trimming: 0 bases; J trimming: 2 bases; junction bases outside the gene matches: 6. Germline assignment: CDR1 SQVTM and CDR2 ANQGSEA. The CDR3 totals 15 residues. The CDR3 loop reads CSVEDREGRTYEQYF. Here the CDR3 DNA reads TGCAGCGTTGAAGATCGGGAGGGGCGGACCTACGAGCAGTACTTC.